These 30 T cell receptor beta chains were all obtained from the same sample, sequenced in a study of spatial heterogeneity in lung cancer. Findings of the study overall: Higher tumor mutation counts went along with higher counts of expanded intratumoral alpha and beta TCRs.

These receptors' antigens are unknown. TCRdb called the 5' RACE reads again in MiXCR, with one record for every CDR3 protein. The sample shows approximately 23,000 distinct CDR3 sequences, approximately 4.3% of them seen only once. The time point is: sample taken at primary tumor resection. Sequencing was performed on lung tumor tissue, taken at surgery. The receptors originated from a male donor with early-stage non-small cell lung cancer.

This clonotype was counted ten times or more. DNA of the CDR3: TGTGCCAGCAGCTCAGGGGCACGAGCGGGGCTAACTTACGAGCAGTACTTC. Translation: CASSSGARAGLTYEQYF. The V and J genes are TRBV5-4 and TRBJ2-7; D is perhaps TRBD2 (7 bases). Deletions cut 3 bases from V and 4 bases from J, with 23 bases between. CDR3 length: 17 residues. CDR1 is SGHNT and CDR2 is YYREEE in the germline V gene (reference sequence).

This clonotype was picked up a small number of times. The chain couples TRBV30 to TRBJ1-5; 8 bases fit TRBD1. The CDR3 is 13 residues long. After removal of 0 bases from V and 7 bases from J, the junction contained 2 bases not matched to a gene. The germline V gene has CDR1 GTSNPN and CDR2 SVGIG (reference sequence). The CDR3 DNA follows: TGTGCCTGGAGTGTACAGGGGGACCAGCCCCAGCATTTT. Amino acids: CAWSVQGDQPQHF.

By its share, this clonotype is medium-sized. The CDR3 nucleotides are TGCAGCGTTGTGTCAGGACCGCTACAAGAGACCCAGTACTTC. Translating gives CSVVSGPLQETQYF. The V and J genes are TRBV29-1 and TRBJ2-5; D is unresolved. Per the germline V gene, CDR1 is SQVTM and CDR2 is ANQGSEA. The V and J ends lost 4 bases and 2 bases respectively, with 14 bases between them. There are 14 residues in the CDR3.

This clonotype has a count of ten or more. The chain has TRBV7-9 and TRBJ1-1; D is uncertain. The ends were cut back, 6 bases at V and 4 bases at J, with 18 bases in the middle. The CDR3 runs to 15 residues. Per the germline V gene, CDR1 is SEHNR and CDR2 is FQNEAQ (reference sequence). This chain's CDR3 is CASSWDPQSGTEAFF. For the CDR3, the DNA is TGTGCCAGCAGTTGGGATCCTCAGTCGGGCACTGAAGCTTTCTTT.

By frequency in the sample, this clonotype is medium-sized. The V call is TRBV6-5, the J call TRBJ2-1; 8 bases are a match to TRBD1. V was clipped by 4 bases and J by 5 bases; unmatched bases: 4. Germline loops: CDR1 MNHEY, CDR2 SVGAGI. This CDR3 comprises 14 residues. The CDR3 sequence is CASSSRTGNNEQFF. The CDR3 nucleotides are TGTGCCAGCAGTTCAAGGACAGGGAACAATGAGCAGTTCTTC.

This clonotype showed up many times. The rearrangement links TRBV7-8 to TRBJ2-7, with D perhaps matching TRBD2 (6 bases). Trimming shortened V by 0 bases and J by 2 bases, and 11 bases separated the two germline ends. Germline assignment: CDR1 SGHVS and CDR2 FQNEAQ. The CDR3 loop spans 15 amino acids. CDR3 loop: CASSLAGGPAYEQYF. The CDR3 nucleotides are TGTGCCAGCAGCTTAGCGGGGGGACCCGCCTACGAGCAGTACTTC.

This clonotype was detected many times. The J gene is TRBJ2-7, the V gene TRBV24-1; a possible D gene is TRBD2 (6 bases). The CDR3 spans 14 residues. Germline lookup yields CDR1 KGHDR and CDR2 SFDVKD. Trimming removed 4 bases from V and 0 bases from J, with 9 bases in between. CDR3 protein: CATSEASDSYEQYF. The CDR3 DNA follows: TGTGCCACCAGTGAGGCTAGCGACTCCTACGAGCAGTACTTC.

This clonotype showed up many times. The chain carries TRBV2 and TRBJ1-5, with 7 bases lining up with TRBD1. Losses at the gene ends were 8 bases for V and 1 base for J; bases not matched to a gene: 2. The CDR3 loop spans 13 amino acids. Germline CDR1 reads SNHLY; CDR2 reads FYNNEI. In DNA, the CDR3 is TGTGCCAGCGGGGGACAGAGCAATCAGCCCCAGCATTTT. It is translated as CASGGQSNQPQHF.

Details on this clonotype: One end of the junction does not line up with germline, which may come from a read error. This rearrangement joins TRBV6-5 to TRBJ2-3; 11 nucleotides match TRBD1. The CDR3 has 13 residues. The germline CDR1 and CDR2 sequences are MNHEY and SVGAGI. CDR3 sequence: CASSGTGGDMQYF. The CDR3, as DNA: TGTGCCAGCAGCGGGACAGGGGGAGATATGCAGTATTTT.

This clonotype came up many times. The gene calls are TRBV7-2 and TRBJ1-3, with D uncertain. The germline V gene encodes CDR1 SGHTA and CDR2 FQGNSA. There are 14 residues in the CDR3. The V end was cut by 3 bases, the J end by 1 base, with 7 bases between. For the CDR3, the DNA is TGTGCCAGCAGCTTGGCAGTTTCTGGAAACACCATATATTTT. This codes for CASSLAVSGNTIYF.

This clonotype was observed many times. The genes are TRBV10-3 and TRBJ1-1; D gene unclear. The germline V gene encodes CDR1 ENHRY and CDR2 SYGVKD. The CDR3 runs to 15 residues. With 3 bases removed from V and 2 bases from J, the gap between germline ends came to 13 bases. The CDR3 DNA is TGTGCCATCAGTGAAGGGCAGAATTTAAACACTGAAGCTTTCTTT. It encodes CAISEGQNLNTEAFF.

This clonotype was found many times. The chain combines TRBV19 with TRBJ1-2; D remains ambiguous. The CDR3 runs to 15 residues. Germline V gene data show CDR1 as LNHDA and CDR2 as SQIVND (reference sequence). V lost 3 bases to trimming and J lost 4 bases, with 15 bases between them. The CDR3 loop reads CASSMTPPDRYGYTF. DNA for the CDR3: TGTGCCAGTAGTATGACCCCCCCTGACCGCTATGGCTACACCTTC.

This clonotype qualifies as medium-sized. V usage is TRBV6-5 and J usage is TRBJ1-2, with D unresolved. Germline assignment: CDR1 MNHEY and CDR2 SVGAGI. The CDR3 covers 16 residues. V was cut by 0 bases and J by 3 bases, with 14 bases left in between. CDR3 DNA: TGTGCCAGCAGTTACTCGAAATTGAGGCCGGACTATGGCTACACCTTC. It codes for CASSYSKLRPDYGYTF.

In its sample, this clonotype was seen many times. The chain combines TRBV12-3 or TRBV12-4 with TRBJ2-7; tentatively, D is TRBD2 (6 bases). With 3 bases removed from V and 1 base from J, the gap between germline ends came to 10 bases. CDR3 length: 14 residues. CDR3 sequence reads: CASSFGRGSYEQYF. The CDR3 DNA sequence: TGTGCCAGCAGTTTCGGCCGGGGGTCCTACGAGCAGTACTTC.

For the CDR3, the DNA is TGTGCCAGCAGCCCGGGGACAGGGGACCTCTATGGCTACACCTTC. Its translation: CASSPGTGDLYGYTF. The genes are TRBV7-2 and TRBJ1-2, with 10 bases matching TRBD1. V shed 5 bases and J 4 bases; nucleotides not matched to a gene: 7. Germline V gene sequence: CDR1 SGHTA, CDR2 FQGNSA. This CDR3 has 15 amino acids.

In this sample, this clonotype turned up many times. The rearrangement joins TRBV18 to TRBJ1-3; 8 positions agree with TRBD1. After removal of 5 bases from V and 2 bases from J, the junction contained 5 bases not matched to a gene. This CDR3 has 15 residues. Germline V gene sequence: CDR1 KGHSH, CDR2 LQKENI. The CDR3 nucleotides read TGTGCCAGCTCAATCGGACAGGGCCCTGGAAACACCATATATTTT. Amino acid sequence: CASSIGQGPGNTIYF.

This clonotype was seen a few times. CDR3 DNA sequence: TGCAGTGCTAGAATGCCGGACAGTTATTCACCCCTCCACTTT. Its translation is CSARMPDSYSPLHF. The chain links TRBV20-1 to TRBJ1-6; maybe TRBD1 (6 bases). The V end was cut by 2 bases, the J end by 8 bases, with 13 bases between. The CDR3 runs 14 residues. Germline CDR1 and CDR2: DFQATT and SNEGSKA (reference sequence).

This clonotype was recorded many times. The chain uses TRBV11-1 and TRBJ2-5; TRBD2 matches 15 bases. This CDR3 comprises 17 residues. Losses at the gene ends were 5 bases for V and 2 bases for J; bases not matched to a gene: 6. Germline lookup yields CDR1 SGHAT and CDR2 FQDESV (reference sequence). The CDR3 DNA follows: TGTGCCAGCAGCCCCGGGACTAGCGGGGGGACTCAAGAGACCCAGTACTTC. Translated: CASSPGTSGGTQETQYF. The full variable domain, its missing parts supplied by reference TRBV11-1 and TRBJ2-5, is EAEVAQSPRYKITEKSQAVAFWCDPISGHATLYWYRQILGQGPELLVQFQDESVVDDSQLPKDRFSAERLKGVDSTLKIQPAELGDSAMYLCASSPGTSGGTQETQYFGPGTRLLVL.

This clonotype was observed at least ten times. This chain links TRBV6-5 with TRBJ1-3; 8 positions agree with TRBD1. The V gene end was trimmed by 4 bases and the J gene end by 3 bases; junction bases not matched to a gene: 2. This CDR3 contains 14 residues. The germline V gene encodes CDR1 MNHEY and CDR2 SVGAGI. CDR3 in DNA: TGTGCCAGCAGTTGGACAGGGCGTGGAAACACCATATATTTT. Amino acids: CASSWTGRGNTIYF.

This clonotype was recorded many times. The V and J genes are TRBV12-5 and TRBJ2-5, with D maybe TRBD1 (6 bases). The CDR3 is 12 amino acids. Germline V gene sequence: CDR1 LGHNT, CDR2 FRNRAP. V was clipped by 5 bases and J by 5 bases, with 9 bases between them. The CDR3 DNA sequence: TGTGCTAGTGGTACAGGGTTGGAGACCCAGTACTTC. Its protein is CASGTGLETQYF.

Comments on this clonotype: This may be a read error: a much more frequent sequence differs by one nucleotide. The CDR3 region has the DNA TGTGCCAGTAGTATAGATATGCAGGGGGCCCAAGAGACCCAGTACTTC. Protein: CASSIDMQGAQETQYF. The genes are TRBV19 and TRBJ2-5; 8 positions match TRBD1. The V gene's germline CDR1 is LNHDA and CDR2 SQIVND (reference sequence). CDR3 length: 16 amino acids. The ends lost 0 bases at V and 1 base at J; junction bases unmatched: 4.

This clonotype was counted only a few times. The chain links TRBV5-6 to TRBJ2-7; D may be TRBD2 (6 bases). The CDR3 has 15 amino acids. The V and J ends lost 0 bases and 3 bases respectively, with 13 bases between them. Germline lookup yields CDR1 SGHDT and CDR2 YYEEEE. CDR3 DNA sequence: TGTGCCAGCAGCTTGGCCGTAGGTAGCGGCTACGAGCAGTACTTC. Its translation: CASSLAVGSGYEQYF.

This clonotype was seen at least ten times. The V call is TRBV6-6, the J call TRBJ1-5; D is unresolved. V lost 0 bases, J lost 0 bases, and 6 bases lay in between. CDR3 size: 15 residues. Germline V gives CDR1 MNHNY, CDR2 SVGAGI (reference sequence). As DNA, the CDR3 is TGTGCCAGCAGTTACTCGGATTATAGCAATCAGCCCCAGCATTTT. Translation: CASSYSDYSNQPQHF.

This clonotype occurred many times. The chain joins TRBV5-6 to TRBJ2-3, with D unclear. Per the germline V gene, CDR1 is SGHDT and CDR2 is YYEEEE. Trimming shortened V by 4 bases and J by 2 bases, and 2 bases separated the two germline ends. The CDR3 totals 11 residues. The CDR3 nucleotides are TGTGCCAGCAGCCTCACAGATACGCAGTATTTT. Translating it yields CASSLTDTQYF.

J is TRBJ1-6 and V is TRBV30; D is perhaps TRBD1 (6 bases). Germline CDR1 and CDR2: GTSNPN and SVGIG (reference sequence). V was pared by 3 bases and J by 7 bases, with 10 bases between. The CDR3 is 13 amino acids. The CDR3 protein is CAWSGGPNSPLHF. As DNA, the CDR3 is TGTGCCTGGAGCGGGGGCCCAAATTCACCCCTCCACTTT.

This clonotype appeared many times. This sequence joins TRBV12-3 or TRBV12-4 and TRBJ2-7; a weak D match, TRBD1 (6 bases). The CDR3 totals 14 residues. V lost 3 bases to trimming and J lost 2 bases, with 11 bases between them. Written as DNA, the CDR3 is TGTGCCAGCAGTTTTATGGGGGCTGCCTACGAGCAGTACTTC. Residues: CASSFMGAAYEQYF.

By share of the sample, this clonotype is medium-sized (0.01 to 0.1%). J is TRBJ2-1 and V is TRBV7-2; tentatively, D is TRBD2 (6 bases). V was trimmed by 5 bases and J by 6 bases, leaving 14 bases between them. Germline V lookup: CDR1 SGHTA, CDR2 FQGNSA. This CDR3 contains 14 residues. The CDR3 sequence: CASSRSLSGNEQFF. The CDR3 DNA is TGTGCCAGCAGCCGATCCCTTAGCGGCAATGAGCAGTTCTTC.

The gene calls are TRBV28 and TRBJ2-3; 10 bases agree with TRBD1. CDR3 length: 14 residues. The J segment lost 6 bases and the V segment lost 6 bases, leaving 6 bases of the junction unmatched. Germline lookup yields CDR1 MDHEN and CDR2 SYDVKM. CDR3: CASSRQGAPDTQYF. The CDR3 DNA is TGTGCCAGCAGCCGACAGGGGGCGCCTGATACGCAGTATTTT.

This clonotype was observed a handful of times. The gene calls are TRBV4-3 and TRBJ2-7; tentatively, D is TRBD2 (6 bases). CDR3 length: 14 residues. The V gene lost 0 bases and the J gene lost 2 bases, with 8 bases spanning the gap. The V gene's germline CDR1 is LGHNA and CDR2 YSLEER. The CDR3 bases are TGCGCCAGCAGCCAAGACAGGACTACCTACGAGCAGTACTTC. As protein: CASSQDRTTYEQYF.

This clonotype showed up many times. This sequence joins TRBV20-1 and TRBJ1-6; no definite D call. V lost 6 bases and J 0 bases, leaving 12 bases between the germline ends. Germline V gene lookup returns CDR1 DFQATT and CDR2 SNEGSKA (reference sequence). The CDR3 runs 15 residues. CDR3 DNA sequence: TGCAGTGCCCGGGTCCTCCTCTCCTATAATTCACCCCTCCACTTT. The encoded protein is CSARVLLSYNSPLHF.